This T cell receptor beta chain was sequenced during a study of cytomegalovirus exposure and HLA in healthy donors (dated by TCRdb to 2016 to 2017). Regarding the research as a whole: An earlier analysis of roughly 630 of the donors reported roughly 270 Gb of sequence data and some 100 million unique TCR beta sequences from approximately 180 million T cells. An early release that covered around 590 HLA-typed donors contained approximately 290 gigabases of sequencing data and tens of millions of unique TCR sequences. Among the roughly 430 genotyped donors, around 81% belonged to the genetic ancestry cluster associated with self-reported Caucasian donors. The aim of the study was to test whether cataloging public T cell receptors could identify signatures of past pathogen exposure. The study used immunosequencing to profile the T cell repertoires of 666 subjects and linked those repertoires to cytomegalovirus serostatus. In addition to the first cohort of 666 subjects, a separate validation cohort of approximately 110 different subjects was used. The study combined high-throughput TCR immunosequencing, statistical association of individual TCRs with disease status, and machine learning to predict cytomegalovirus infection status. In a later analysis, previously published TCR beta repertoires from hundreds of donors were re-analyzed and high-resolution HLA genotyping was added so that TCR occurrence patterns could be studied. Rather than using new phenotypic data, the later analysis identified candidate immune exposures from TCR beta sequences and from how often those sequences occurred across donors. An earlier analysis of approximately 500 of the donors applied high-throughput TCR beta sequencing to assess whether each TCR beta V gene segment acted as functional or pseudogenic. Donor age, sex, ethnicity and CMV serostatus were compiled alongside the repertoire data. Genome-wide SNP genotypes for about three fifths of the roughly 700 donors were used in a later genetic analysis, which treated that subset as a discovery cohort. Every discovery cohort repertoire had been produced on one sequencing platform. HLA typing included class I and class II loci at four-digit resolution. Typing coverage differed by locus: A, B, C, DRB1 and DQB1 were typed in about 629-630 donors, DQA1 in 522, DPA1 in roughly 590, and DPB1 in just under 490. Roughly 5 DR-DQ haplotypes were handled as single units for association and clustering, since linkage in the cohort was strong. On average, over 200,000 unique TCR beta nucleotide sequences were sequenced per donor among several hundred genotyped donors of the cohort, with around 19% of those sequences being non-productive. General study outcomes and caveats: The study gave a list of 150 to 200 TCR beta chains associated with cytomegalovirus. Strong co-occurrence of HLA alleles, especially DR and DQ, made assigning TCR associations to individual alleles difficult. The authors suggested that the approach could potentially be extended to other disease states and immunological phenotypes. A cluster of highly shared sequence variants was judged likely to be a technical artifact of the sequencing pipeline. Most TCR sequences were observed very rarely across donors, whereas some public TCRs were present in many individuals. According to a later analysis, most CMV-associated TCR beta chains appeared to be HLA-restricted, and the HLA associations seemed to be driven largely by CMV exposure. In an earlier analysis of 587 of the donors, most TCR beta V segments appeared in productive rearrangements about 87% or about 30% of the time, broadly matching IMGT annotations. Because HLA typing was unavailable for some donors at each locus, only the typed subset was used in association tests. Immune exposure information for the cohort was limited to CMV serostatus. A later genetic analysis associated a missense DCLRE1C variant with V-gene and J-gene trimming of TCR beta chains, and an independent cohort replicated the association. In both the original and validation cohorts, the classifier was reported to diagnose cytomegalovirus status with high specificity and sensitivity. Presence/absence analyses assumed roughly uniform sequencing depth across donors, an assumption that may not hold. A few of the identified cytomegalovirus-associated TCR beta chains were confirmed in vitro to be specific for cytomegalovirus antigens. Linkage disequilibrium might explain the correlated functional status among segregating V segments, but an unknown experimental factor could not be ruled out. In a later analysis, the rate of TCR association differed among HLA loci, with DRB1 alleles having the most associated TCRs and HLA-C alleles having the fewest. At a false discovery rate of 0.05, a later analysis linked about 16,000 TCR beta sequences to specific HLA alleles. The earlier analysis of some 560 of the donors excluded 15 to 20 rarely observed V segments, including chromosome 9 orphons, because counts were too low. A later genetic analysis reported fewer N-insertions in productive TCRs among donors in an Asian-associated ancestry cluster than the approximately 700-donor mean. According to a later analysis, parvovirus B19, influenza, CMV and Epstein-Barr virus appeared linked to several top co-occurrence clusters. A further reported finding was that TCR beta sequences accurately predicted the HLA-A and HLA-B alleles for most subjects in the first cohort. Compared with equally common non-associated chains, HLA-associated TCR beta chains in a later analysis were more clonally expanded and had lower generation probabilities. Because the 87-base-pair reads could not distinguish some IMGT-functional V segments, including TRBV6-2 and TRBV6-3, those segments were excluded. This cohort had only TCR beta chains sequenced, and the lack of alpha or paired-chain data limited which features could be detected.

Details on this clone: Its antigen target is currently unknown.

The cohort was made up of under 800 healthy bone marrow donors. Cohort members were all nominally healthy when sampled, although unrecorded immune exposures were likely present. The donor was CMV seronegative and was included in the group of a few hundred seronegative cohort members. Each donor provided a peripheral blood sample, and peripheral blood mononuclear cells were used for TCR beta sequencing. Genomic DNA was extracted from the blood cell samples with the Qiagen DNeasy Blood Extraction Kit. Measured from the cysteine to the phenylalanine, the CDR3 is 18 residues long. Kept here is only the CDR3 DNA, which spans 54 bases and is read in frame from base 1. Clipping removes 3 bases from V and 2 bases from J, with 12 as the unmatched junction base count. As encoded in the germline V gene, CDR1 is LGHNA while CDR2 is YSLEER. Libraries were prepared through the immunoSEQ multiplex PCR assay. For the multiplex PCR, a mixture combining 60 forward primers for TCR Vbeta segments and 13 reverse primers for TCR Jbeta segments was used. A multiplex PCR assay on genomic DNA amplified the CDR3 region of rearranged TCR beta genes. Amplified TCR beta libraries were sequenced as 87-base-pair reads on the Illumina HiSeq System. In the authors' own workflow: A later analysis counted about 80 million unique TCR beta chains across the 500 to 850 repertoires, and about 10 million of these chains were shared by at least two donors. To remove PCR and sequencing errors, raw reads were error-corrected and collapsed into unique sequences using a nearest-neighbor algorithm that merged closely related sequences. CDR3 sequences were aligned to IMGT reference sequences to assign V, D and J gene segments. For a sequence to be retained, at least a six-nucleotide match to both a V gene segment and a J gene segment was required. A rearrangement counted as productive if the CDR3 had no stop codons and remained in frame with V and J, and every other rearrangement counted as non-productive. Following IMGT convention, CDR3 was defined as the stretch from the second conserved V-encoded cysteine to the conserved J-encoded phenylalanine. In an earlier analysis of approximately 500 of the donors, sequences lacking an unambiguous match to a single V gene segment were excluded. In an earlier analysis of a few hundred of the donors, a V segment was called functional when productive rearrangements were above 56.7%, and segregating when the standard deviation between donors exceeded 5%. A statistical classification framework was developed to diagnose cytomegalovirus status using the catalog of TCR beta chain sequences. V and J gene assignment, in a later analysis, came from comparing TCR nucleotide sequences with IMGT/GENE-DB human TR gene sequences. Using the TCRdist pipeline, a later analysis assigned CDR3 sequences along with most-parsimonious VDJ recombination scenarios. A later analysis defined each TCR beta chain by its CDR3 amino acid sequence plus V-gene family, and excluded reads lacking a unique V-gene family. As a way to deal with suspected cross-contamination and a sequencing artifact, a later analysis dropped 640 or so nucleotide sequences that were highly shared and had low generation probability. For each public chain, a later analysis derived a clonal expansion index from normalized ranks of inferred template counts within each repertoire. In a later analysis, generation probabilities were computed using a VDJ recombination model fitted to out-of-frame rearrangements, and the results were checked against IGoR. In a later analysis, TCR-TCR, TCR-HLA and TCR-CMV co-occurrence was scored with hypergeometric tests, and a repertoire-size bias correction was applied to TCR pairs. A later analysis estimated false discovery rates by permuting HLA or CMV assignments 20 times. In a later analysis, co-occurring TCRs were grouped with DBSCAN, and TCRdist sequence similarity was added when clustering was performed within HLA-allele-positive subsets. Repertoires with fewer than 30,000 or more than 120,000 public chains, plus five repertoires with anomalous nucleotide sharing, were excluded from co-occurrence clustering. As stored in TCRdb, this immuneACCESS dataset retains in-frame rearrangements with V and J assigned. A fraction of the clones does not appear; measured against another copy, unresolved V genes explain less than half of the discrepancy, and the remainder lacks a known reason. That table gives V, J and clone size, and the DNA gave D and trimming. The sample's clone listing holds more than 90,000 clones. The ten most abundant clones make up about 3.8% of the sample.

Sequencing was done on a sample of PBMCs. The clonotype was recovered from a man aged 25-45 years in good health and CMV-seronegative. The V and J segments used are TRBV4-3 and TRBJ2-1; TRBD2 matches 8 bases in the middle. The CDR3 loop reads CASSQRATGGLTYNEQFF. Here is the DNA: TGCGCCAGCAGCCAGCGAGCGACGGGGGGGCTCACCTACAATGAGCAGTTCTTC.